What follows is one TCR beta chain and its context. No antigen is known for it. The record originates from a study of T cell responses to AZD1222 COVID-19 vaccine. Study results and caveats: Just six people given AZD1222 tested seropositive at baseline. Variant regions that are unmutated are reportedly the target of nearly half of spike-specific TCRs.

Germline V gives CDR1 SEHNR, CDR2 FQNEAQ (reference sequence). V lost 0 bases, J lost 4 bases, and 13 bases lay in between. The CDR3 has 16 residues. Profiled with immunoSEQ multiplex PCR; TCRdb holds only in-frame clones, not every one. The sample includes more than 150,000 clones, roughly 93% of them seen just once. The input for sequencing was peripheral blood, taken on day 0 of AZD1222 vaccination. The chain couples TRBV7-9 to TRBJ1-3; maybe TRBD1 (6 bases). This TCR came from an adult in good health. CDR3 in DNA: TGTGCCAGCAGCTTAGCAGGTGGACAGCCAGGAAACACCATATATTTT. It specifies CASSLAGGQPGNTIYF.